The present T cell receptor (beta chain) was sequenced within a study of Ad26.COV2.S vaccination and SARS-CoV-2 variants. Study information: The authors gave Ad26.COV2.S intramuscularly, either once or twice 56 days apart. Overall study results and limits: Substantial breadth was reportedly displayed by spike-specific CD8+ and CD4+ T cell responses after vaccination. Non-spike TCR breadth showed similarity between vaccine and placebo recipients.

The CDR3 is 16 amino acids. Deletions cut 1 base from V and 3 bases from J, with 13 bases between. CDR1 and CDR2 from the germline V gene are SGHNT and YENEEA. The treatment: roughly 20 received Ad26.COV2.S at low or high dose, single or two shots; 5 received placebo; per-sample allocation not given. Samples came from day 63 after the first vaccine or placebo injection. Aged 18-55 years, donor was enrolled in Boston at some point between 2019 and 2021. Using immunoSEQ multiplex PCR, the repertoire was profiled, and TCRdb retains in-frame clones only, with some absent. The sample lists under 500,000 clones, 92% occurring once. A remark on this clone: Its specificity is not known.

Sequencing was performed on peripheral blood, taken in a trial of Ad26.COV2.S vaccine versus placebo. This chain joins TRBV11-3 and TRBJ2-1; D is tentatively TRBD1 or TRBD2 (6 bases each). This TCR derives from a person aged 18 to 65 who received the Ad26.COV2.S COVID-19 vaccine or a placebo. CDR3 in DNA: TGTGCCAGCAGCTTAGCTGGGGGGCTCTTCTACAATGAGCAGTTCTTC. This codes for CASSLAGGLFYNEQFF.